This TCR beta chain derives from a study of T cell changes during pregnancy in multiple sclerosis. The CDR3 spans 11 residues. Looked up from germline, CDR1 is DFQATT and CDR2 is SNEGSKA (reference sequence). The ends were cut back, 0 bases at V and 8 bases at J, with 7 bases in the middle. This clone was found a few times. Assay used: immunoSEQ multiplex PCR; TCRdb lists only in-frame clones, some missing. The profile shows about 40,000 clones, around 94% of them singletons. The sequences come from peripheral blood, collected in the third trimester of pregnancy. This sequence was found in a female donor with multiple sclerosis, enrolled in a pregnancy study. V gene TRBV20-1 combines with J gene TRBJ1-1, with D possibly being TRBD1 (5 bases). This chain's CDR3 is CSARDRQEAFF. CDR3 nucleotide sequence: TGCAGTGCTAGAGACCGACAGGAAGCTTTCTTT.